The T cell receptor (beta chain) under discussion was sequenced for a study of graft-versus-host responses after intestinal transplantation. For the study at large: Multivisceral, liver-intestinal, or isolated intestinal grafts went to recipients. Each recipient received anti-thymocyte globulin induction, then tacrolimus and steroids for 2 to 3 years. Study-wide results and caveats: Recipient marrow held GvH clones, some first seen in ileum or blood. Peak GvH clone levels in circulation were associated with early post-transplant HvG declines.

Notes on this clone: Its target is unknown.

Assay: immunoSEQ multiplex PCR; the TCRdb copy retains only in-frame clones and omits some. There are some 120,000 clones in the sample; roughly nine tenths occur only once, and about 0.18% lies in the top ten. The CDR3 extends over 15 amino acids. Germline CDR1 PRHDT, CDR2 FYEKMQ (reference sequence). Germline trimming cut 4 bases from V and 7 bases from J; bases unmatched to any gene: 3. The sequence came from a human donor who received an intestinal transplant. The J gene is TRBJ1-6, the V gene TRBV13; 11 bases align to TRBD1. The material sequenced was unstimulated CD4+ T cells sorted from spleen or lymph node cells, taken before intestinal transplant. CDR3 protein: CASSSGQGANSPLHF. As DNA, the CDR3 is TGTGCCAGCAGCTCCGGACAGGGGGCAAATTCACCCCTCCACTTT. Full variable domain (missing parts from reference TRBV13 and TRBJ1-6): AAGVIQSPRHLIKEKRETATLKCYPIPRHDTVYWYQQGPGQDPQFLISFYEKMQSDKGSIPDRFSAQQFSDYHSELNMSSLELGDSALYFCASSSGQGANSPLHFGNGTRLTVT.